These T cell receptor beta chains were read from a single sample in a study of radiotherapy plus CTLA-4 blockade in lung cancer. Measured with immunoSEQ multiplex PCR; TCRdb has only the in-frame clones, and not every one. The sample has some 92,000 clones, 82% seen once. Source: peripheral blood, taken from a patient treated with radiotherapy plus ipilimumab. These receptors originate from a human donor with non-small cell lung cancer who had a partial response to radiotherapy plus ipilimumab. The CDR3 runs from the conserved cysteine through the conserved F or W. Fields, in order: V gene, clone size, D gene, J gene, CDR3 DNA, CDR3 protein. The D gene is left open where the match is weak. The size entry is marked missing in some rows and otherwise reads once, few, many or a size class.

v_call: TRBV29-1
clone_size: -
d_call: -
j_call: TRBJ1-2
cdr3_nt: TGCAGCGTTGAAACCGGGGATAACTATGGCTACACCTTC
cdr3_aa: CSVETGDNYGYTF

v_call: TRBV5-1
clone_size: -
d_call: -
j_call: TRBJ2-7
cdr3_nt: TGCGCCAGCAGCTTGGGGGTCGGCGGGTCCTACGAGCAGTACTTC
cdr3_aa: CASSLGVGGSYEQYF

v_call: TRBV7-7
clone_size: -
d_call: TRBD2
j_call: TRBJ2-7
cdr3_nt: TGTGCCAGCAGCTCCGGGACTAGCGGGCGGAACGAGCAGTACTTC
cdr3_aa: CASSSGTSGRNEQYF

v_call: TRBV28
clone_size: few
d_call: -
j_call: TRBJ2-3
cdr3_nt: TGTGCCAGCAGTTTATTAAGCAGCACAGATACGCAGTATTTT
cdr3_aa: CASSLLSSTDTQYF

v_call: TRBV10-1
clone_size: -
d_call: -
j_call: TRBJ2-1
cdr3_nt: TGCGCCAGCAGGGCTACCGGGGGAGCTGACAATGAGCAGTTCTTC
cdr3_aa: CASRATGGADNEQFF

v_call: TRBV5-1
clone_size: -
d_call: TRBD1
j_call: TRBJ1-1
cdr3_nt: TGCGCCAGCAGCTTGGGGGGACAGGGGGTCACTGAAGCTTTCTTT
cdr3_aa: CASSLGGQGVTEAFF

v_call: TRBV10-3
clone_size: -
d_call: TRBD1
j_call: TRBJ1-5
cdr3_nt: TGTGCCATCAGGGGAGGGACAGGGGATCAGCCCCAGCATTTT
cdr3_aa: CAIRGGTGDQPQHF

v_call: TRBV9
clone_size: -
d_call: -
j_call: TRBJ2-7
cdr3_nt: TGTGCCAGCAGCGTCCGGGCCTGGGAGGAGGACGAGCAGTACTTC
cdr3_aa: CASSVRAWEEDEQYF

v_call: TRBV9
clone_size: -
d_call: -
j_call: TRBJ2-5
cdr3_nt: TGTGCCAGCAGCGTGACCCCCGAGGGAAGGGAGACCCAGTACTTC
cdr3_aa: CASSVTPEGRETQYF

v_call: TRBV5-1
clone_size: -
d_call: -
j_call: TRBJ2-1
cdr3_nt: TGCGCCAGCAGCTTACAGAGATATGAGCAGTTCTTC
cdr3_aa: CASSLQRYEQFF

v_call: TRBV7-2
clone_size: once
d_call: TRBD2
j_call: TRBJ2-1
cdr3_nt: TGTGCCAGCAGCTTGGGGGGACTAGTTTGGCTCAATGAGCAGTTCTTC
cdr3_aa: CASSLGGLVWLNEQFF

v_call: TRBV5-4
clone_size: -
d_call: TRBD2
j_call: TRBJ2-1
cdr3_nt: TGTGCCAGCAGCGGGGGAGGGAAGTACAATGAGCAGTTCTTC
cdr3_aa: CASSGGGKYNEQFF

v_call: TRBV2
clone_size: -
d_call: -
j_call: TRBJ1-5
cdr3_nt: TGTGCCAGCAGTCCAGGGGCGTTCAATCAGCCCCAGCATTTT
cdr3_aa: CASSPGAFNQPQHF

v_call: TRBV11-2
clone_size: -
d_call: -
j_call: TRBJ2-5
cdr3_nt: TGTGCCAGCAGCTTAGTTAGTCGGTCCCAAGAGACCCAGTACTTC
cdr3_aa: CASSLVSRSQETQYF

v_call: TRBV7-6
clone_size: -
d_call: -
j_call: TRBJ2-3
cdr3_nt: TGTGCCAGCAGCTTGCGGGGGCTGCTCACAGATACGCAGTATTTT
cdr3_aa: CASSLRGLLTDTQYF

v_call: TRBV18
clone_size: once
d_call: -
j_call: TRBJ1-3
cdr3_nt: TGTGCCAGCTCACCGCGAACAGGGCACTCTGGAAACACCATATATTTT
cdr3_aa: CASSPRTGHSGNTIYF

v_call: TRBV10-2
clone_size: few
d_call: TRBD2
j_call: TRBJ2-7
cdr3_nt: TGCGCCAGCAGTGAACGGGAGGGCGAAGAGCAGTACTTC
cdr3_aa: CASSEREGEEQYF

v_call: TRBV7-2
clone_size: -
d_call: TRBD2
j_call: TRBJ2-4
cdr3_nt: TGTGCCAGCAGCTTAGCCCCGACTAGCGGCAAAAACATTCAGTACTTC
cdr3_aa: CASSLAPTSGKNIQYF